This T cell receptor (beta chain) derives from a study of blood T cells in healthy people across ages. This clonotype came up many times. No antigen is known for it. Sample-barcoded 5' priming and a J-beta primer mix drove a second PCR of about 7 to 12 cycles. TCRdb itself ran the 5' RACE reads through MiXCR, one entry per CDR3 protein. The sample has under 2 million distinct CDR3 sequences, approximately 32% seen once. Trimming took off 0 bases at V and 6 bases at J, with 16 bases between the two ends. The germline V gene encodes CDR1 SGHRS and CDR2 YFSETQ. The CDR3 sequence is 15 residues long. Healthy Caucasian individuals from Russia aged about 6 to 95 served as donors. Regarding the study as a whole: A strong correlation between TCR beta diversity and naive T cell percentage was seen.

The chain recombines TRBV5-1 with TRBJ2-7; perhaps TRBD2 as D (5 bases). The specimen was blood. The sequence came from a woman in her twenties or thirties in good health. The CDR3 DNA is TGCGCCAGCAGCTTGGCCATCCGGGGTCCGGTCGAGCAGTACTTC. It specifies CASSLAIRGPVEQYF.